This T cell receptor (beta chain) was documented in a study of T cell clones after liver transplantation. Sequencing used immunoSEQ multiplex PCR; TCRdb keeps in-frame clones, though not all of them. The table records 45,000 to 60,000 clones, over 60% of them present only once. The CDR3 has 17 residues. The germline V gene encodes CDR1 SGDLS and CDR2 YYNGEE. V was cut by 3 bases and J by 2 bases, with 19 bases left in between. V and J are TRBV9 and TRBJ2-3, with D perhaps matching TRBD2 (6 bases). This TCR was sampled from a human patient who received a liver transplant. Some T cells may be provided by the graft donor. Sequenced here: CD4+ T cells from blood, sampled at the 22-month timepoint. CDR3 bases: TGTGCCAGCAGCGAATCGGGAGTACAGTGGACCACAGATACGCAGTATTTT. Its translation is CASSESGVQWTTDTQYF.